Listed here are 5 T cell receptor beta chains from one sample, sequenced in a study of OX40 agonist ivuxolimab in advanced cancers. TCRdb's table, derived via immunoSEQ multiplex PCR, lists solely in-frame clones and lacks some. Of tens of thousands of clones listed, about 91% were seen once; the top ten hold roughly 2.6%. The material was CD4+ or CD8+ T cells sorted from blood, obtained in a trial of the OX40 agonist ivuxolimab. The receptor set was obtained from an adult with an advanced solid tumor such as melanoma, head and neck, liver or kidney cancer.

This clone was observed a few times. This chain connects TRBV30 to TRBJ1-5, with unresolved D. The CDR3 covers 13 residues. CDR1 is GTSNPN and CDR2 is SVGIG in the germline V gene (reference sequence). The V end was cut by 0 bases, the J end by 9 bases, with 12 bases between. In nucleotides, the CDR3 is TGTGCCTGGAGTGTACCTAACGAGGGGCCCCAGCATTTT. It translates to CAWSVPNEGPQHF.

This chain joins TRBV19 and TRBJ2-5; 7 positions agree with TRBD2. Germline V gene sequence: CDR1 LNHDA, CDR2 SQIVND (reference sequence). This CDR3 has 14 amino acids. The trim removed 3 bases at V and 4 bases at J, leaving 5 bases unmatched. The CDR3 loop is CASSMGGSRETQYF. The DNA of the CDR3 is TGTGCCAGTAGTATGGGGGGGAGTCGAGAGACCCAGTACTTC.

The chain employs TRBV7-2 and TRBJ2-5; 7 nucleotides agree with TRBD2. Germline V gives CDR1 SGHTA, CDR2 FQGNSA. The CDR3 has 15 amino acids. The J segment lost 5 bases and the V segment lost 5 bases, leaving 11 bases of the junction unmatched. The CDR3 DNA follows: TGTGCCAGCAGCCTCGGACTAGTCAACCGGGAGACCCAGTACTTC. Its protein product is CASSLGLVNRETQYF.

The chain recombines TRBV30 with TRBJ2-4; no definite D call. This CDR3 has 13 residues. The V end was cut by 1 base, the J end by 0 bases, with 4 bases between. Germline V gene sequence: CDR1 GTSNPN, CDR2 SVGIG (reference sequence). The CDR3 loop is CAWSALAKNIQYF. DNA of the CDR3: TGTGCCTGGAGTGCGTTAGCCAAAAACATTCAGTACTTC.

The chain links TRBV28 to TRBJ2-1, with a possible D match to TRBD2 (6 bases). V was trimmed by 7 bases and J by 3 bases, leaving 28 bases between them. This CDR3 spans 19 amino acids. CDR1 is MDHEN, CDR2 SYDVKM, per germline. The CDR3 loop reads CASTLGPALGSGRYNEQFF. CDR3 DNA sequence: TGTGCCAGCACCTTAGGGCCAGCATTAGGTAGCGGACGCTACAATGAGCAGTTCTTC.